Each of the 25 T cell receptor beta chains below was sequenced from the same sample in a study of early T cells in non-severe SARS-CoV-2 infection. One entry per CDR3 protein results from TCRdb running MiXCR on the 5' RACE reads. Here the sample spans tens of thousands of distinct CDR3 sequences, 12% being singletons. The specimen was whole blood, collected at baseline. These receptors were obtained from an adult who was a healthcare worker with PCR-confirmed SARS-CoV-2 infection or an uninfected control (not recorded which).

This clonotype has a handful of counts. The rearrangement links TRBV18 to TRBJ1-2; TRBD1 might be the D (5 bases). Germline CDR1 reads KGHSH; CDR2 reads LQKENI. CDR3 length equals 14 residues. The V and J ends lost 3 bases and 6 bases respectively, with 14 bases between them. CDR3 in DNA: TGTGCCAGCTCACCCTACGGGACGGTTGATGGCTACACCTTC. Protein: CASSPYGTVDGYTF.

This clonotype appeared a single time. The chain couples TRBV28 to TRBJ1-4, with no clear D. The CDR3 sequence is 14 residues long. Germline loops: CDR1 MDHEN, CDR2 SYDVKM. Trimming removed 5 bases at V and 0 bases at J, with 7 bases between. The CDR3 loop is CASSIRTTNEKLFF. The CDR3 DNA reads TGTGCCAGCAGTATCAGGACAACTAATGAAAAACTGTTTTTT.

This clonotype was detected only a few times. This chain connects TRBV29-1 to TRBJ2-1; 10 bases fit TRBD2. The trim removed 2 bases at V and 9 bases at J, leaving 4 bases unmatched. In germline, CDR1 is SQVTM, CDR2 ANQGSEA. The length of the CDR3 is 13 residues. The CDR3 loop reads CSVERASGSEQFF. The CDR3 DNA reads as TGCAGCGTTGAAAGGGCTAGCGGGAGTGAGCAGTTCTTC.

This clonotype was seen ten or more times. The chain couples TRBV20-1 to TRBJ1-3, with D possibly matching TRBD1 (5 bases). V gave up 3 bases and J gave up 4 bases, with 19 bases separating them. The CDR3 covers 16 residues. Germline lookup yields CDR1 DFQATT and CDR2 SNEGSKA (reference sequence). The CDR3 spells CSASGTGTPGGNTIYF. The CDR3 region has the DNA TGCAGTGCTAGCGGAACCGGGACCCCAGGAGGAAACACCATATATTTT.

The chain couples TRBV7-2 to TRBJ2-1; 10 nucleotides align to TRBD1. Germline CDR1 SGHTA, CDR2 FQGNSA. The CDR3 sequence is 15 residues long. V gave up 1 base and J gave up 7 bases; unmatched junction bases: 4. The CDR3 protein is CASSLVRTGGNEQFF. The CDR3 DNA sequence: TGTGCCAGCAGCTTAGTTCGGACAGGGGGGAATGAGCAGTTCTTC.

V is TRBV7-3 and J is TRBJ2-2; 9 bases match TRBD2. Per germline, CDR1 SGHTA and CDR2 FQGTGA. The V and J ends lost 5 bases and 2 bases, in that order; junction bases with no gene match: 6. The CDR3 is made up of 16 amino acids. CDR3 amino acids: CASSILAGLNTGELFF. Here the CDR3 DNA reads TGTGCCAGCAGCATCCTAGCGGGACTAAACACCGGGGAGCTGTTTTTT.

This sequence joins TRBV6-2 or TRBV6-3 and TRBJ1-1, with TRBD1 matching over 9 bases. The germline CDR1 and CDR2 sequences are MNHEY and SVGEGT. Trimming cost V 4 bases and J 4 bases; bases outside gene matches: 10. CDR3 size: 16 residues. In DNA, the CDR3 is TGTGCCAGCAGTTCCTTCGCAACAGGGGGCATCACTGAAGCTTTCTTT. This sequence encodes CASSSFATGGITEAFF.

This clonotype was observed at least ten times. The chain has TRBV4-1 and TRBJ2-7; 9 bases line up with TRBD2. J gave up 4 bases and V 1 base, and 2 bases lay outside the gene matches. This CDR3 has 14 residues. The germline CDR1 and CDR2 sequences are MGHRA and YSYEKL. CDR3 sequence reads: CASSQASGMYEQYF. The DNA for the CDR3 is TGCGCCAGCAGCCAAGCTAGCGGGATGTACGAGCAGTACTTC.

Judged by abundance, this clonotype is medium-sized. CDR3 sequence: CASSKGQGSNQPQHF. The CDR3 DNA reads TGTGCCAGTAGTAAGGGACAGGGGAGCAATCAGCCCCAGCATTTT. The chain is built from TRBV19 and TRBJ1-5; 10 bases agree with TRBD1. CDR1 is LNHDA and CDR2 is SQIVND in the germline V gene (reference sequence). The CDR3 length is 15 residues. With 4 bases clipped from V and 1 base from J, the junction kept 1 base outside the gene matches.

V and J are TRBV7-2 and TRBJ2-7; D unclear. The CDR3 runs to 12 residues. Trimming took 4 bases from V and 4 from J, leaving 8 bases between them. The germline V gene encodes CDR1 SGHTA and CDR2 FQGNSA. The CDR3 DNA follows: TGTGCCAGCAGCTCCTACAGATACGAGCAGTACTTC. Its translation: CASSSYRYEQYF.

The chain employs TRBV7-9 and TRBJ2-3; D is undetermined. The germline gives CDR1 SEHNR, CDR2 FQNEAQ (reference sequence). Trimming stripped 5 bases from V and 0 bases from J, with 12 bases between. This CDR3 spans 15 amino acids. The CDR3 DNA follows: TGTGCCAGCAGCATAGGGCTCTCTAGCACAGATACGCAGTATTTT. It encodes CASSIGLSSTDTQYF.

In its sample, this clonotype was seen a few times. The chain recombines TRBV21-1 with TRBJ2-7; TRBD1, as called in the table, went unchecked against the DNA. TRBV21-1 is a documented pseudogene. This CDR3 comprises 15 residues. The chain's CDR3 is CASSSTGQRSYEQYF. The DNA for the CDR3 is TGTGCCAGCAGCAGTACGGGACAGCGATCCTACGAGCAGTACTTC.

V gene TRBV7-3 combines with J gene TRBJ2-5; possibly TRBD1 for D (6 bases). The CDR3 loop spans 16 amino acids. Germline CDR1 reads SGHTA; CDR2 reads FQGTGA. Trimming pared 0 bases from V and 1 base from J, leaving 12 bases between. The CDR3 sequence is CASSLTGAYAQETQYF. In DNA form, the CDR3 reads TGTGCCAGCAGCTTAACGGGGGCGTATGCCCAAGAGACCCAGTACTTC.

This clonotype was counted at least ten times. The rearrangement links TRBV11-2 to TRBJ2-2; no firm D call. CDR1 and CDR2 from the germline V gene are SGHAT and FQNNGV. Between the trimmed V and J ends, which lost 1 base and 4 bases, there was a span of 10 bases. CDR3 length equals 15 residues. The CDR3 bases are TGTGCCAGCAGCTTAGTAGTGGGGTCCACCGGGGAGCTGTTTTTT. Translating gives CASSLVVGSTGELFF.

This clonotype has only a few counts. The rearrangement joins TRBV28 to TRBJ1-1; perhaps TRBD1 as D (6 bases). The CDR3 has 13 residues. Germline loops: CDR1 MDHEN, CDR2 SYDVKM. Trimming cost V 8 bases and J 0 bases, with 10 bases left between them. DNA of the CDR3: TGTGCCAGCGGACAGCTCATGAACACTGAAGCTTTCTTT. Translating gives CASGQLMNTEAFF. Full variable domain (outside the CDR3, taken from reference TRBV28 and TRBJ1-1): DVKVTQSSRYLVKRTGEKVFLECVQDMDHENMFWYRQDPGLGLRLIYFSYDVKMKEKGDIPEGYSVSREKKERFSLILESASTNQTSMYLCASGQLMNTEAFFGQGTRLTVV.

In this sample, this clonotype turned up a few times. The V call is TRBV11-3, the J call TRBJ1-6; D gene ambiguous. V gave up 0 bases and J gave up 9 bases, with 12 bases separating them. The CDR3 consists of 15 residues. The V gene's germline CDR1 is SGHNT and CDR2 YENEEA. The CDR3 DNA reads TGTGCCAGCAGCTTAGACCCACAAGGGCGTTCACCCCTCCACTTT. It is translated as CASSLDPQGRSPLHF.

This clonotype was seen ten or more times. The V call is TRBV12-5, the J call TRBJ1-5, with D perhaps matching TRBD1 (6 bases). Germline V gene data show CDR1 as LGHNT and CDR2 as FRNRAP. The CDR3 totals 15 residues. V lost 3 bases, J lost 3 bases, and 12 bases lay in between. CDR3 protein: CASGFSDRINQPQHF. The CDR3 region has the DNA TGTGCTAGTGGTTTCTCGGACAGAATCAATCAGCCCCAGCATTTT.

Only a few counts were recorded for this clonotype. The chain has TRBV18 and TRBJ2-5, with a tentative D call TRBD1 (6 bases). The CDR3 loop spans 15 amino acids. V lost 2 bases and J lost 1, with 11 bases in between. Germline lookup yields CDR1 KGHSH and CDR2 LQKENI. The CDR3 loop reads CASSPNQGTQETQYF. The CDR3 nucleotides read TGTGCCAGCTCACCAAATCAGGGGACCCAAGAGACCCAGTACTTC.

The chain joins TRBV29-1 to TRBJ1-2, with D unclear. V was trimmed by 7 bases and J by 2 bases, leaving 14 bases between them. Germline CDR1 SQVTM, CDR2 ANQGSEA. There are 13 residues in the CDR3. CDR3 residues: CSGGGRTNYGYTF. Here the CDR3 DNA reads TGCAGCGGGGGTGGACGGACCAACTATGGCTACACCTTC.

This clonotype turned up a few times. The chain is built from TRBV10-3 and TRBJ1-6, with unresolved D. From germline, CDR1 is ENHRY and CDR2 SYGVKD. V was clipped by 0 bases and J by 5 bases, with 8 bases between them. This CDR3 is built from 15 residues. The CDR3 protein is CAISESDQNNSPLHF. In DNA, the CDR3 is TGTGCCATCAGTGAGTCAGACCAGAATAATTCACCCCTCCACTTT.

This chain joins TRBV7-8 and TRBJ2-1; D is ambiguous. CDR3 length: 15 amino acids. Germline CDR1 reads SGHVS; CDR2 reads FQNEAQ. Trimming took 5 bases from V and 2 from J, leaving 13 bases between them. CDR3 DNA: TGTGCCAGCAGCCAGCTTAGTAGCCCCTACAATGAGCAGTTCTTC. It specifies CASSQLSSPYNEQFF.

CDR3: CASSSIIRTSPGGSEQFF. Here the CDR3 DNA reads TGTGCCAGCAGCTCGATTATACGCACTAGCCCCGGAGGGAGTGAGCAGTTCTTC. J is TRBJ2-1 and V is TRBV11-2, with a possible D match to TRBD2 (6 bases). Trimming removed 4 bases from V and 9 bases from J, with 28 bases in between. Looked up from germline, CDR1 is SGHAT and CDR2 is FQNNGV. CDR3 length equals 18 residues.

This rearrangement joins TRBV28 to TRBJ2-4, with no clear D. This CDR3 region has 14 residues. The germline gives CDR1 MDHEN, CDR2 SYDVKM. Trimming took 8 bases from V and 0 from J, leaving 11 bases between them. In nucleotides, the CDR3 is TGTGCCAGCCGTGGATCTCTAGCCAAAAACATTCAGTACTTC. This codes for CASRGSLAKNIQYF.

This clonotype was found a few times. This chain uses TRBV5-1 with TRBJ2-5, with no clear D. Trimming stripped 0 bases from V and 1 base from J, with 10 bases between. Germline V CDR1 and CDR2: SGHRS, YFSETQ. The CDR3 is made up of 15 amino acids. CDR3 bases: TGCGCCAGCAGCTTGGCCGTAGGCGTCCAAGAGACCCAGTACTTC. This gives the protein CASSLAVGVQETQYF.

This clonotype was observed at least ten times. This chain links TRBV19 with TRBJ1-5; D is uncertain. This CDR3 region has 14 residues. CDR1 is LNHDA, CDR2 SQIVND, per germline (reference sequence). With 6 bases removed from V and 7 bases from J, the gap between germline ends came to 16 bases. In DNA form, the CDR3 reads TGTGCCAGTAGGGGTCTGGATCCCAACCAGCCCCAGCATTTT. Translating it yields CASRGLDPNQPQHF.